In this sample, the clone carrying this TCR beta chain turned up a few times. V lost 3 bases, J lost 10 bases, and 13 bases stayed unmatched. The germline CDR1 and CDR2 sequences are KGHSH and LQKENI. The CDR3 runs to 15 residues. This entry belongs to a study of blood T cell repertoires in COVID-19. Overall study: Both acute and convalescent COVID-19 samples were obtained from the United States, Italy and Spain. Sources were T cells, B-cell-depleted T cells, or PBMCs; the material itself was cDNA or gDNA.

Source study methods: Nucleated cell counts were estimated from reference gene primer amplification. Some clones are missing from TCRdb's copy, which holds only in-frame ones; the method was immunoSEQ multiplex PCR. V, J and clone size were drawn from that table, and D and trimming were deduced from the DNA. The sample lists hundreds of thousands of clones; 70% to 85% were seen once. The sequencing sample was made of peripheral blood. The sequence derives from a woman aged 80 or over with acute or convalescent COVID-19. The chain combines TRBV18 with TRBJ1-1; 8 nucleotides line up with TRBD1. The CDR3 DNA is TGTGCCAGCTCACCGGACAGGGTCATCTCCTTTGGAGCTTTCTTT. Its translation: CASSPDRVISFGAFF.